This T cell receptor (beta chain) derives from a study of regulatory T cells in long-lasting Graves disease. General study findings and limits: TCR diversity in persistent Graves' patients was below that of newly diagnosed ones. Whereas new patients shared 1,000 or so public clonotypes, persistent patients shared more, at 2,500 to 3,500.

Arm-PCR of CDR3 regions and iRepertoire HTBI primers were used to build TCR beta libraries. TCRdb analysed the multiplex PCR reads with MiXCR anew, one entry per CDR3 protein. The data hold 400,000 or so distinct CDR3 sequences, with around 20% observed a single time. A note on this clonotype: Its target is unknown.

The time point: persistent/refractory GD, antithyroid drugs over 5 years with positive TRAb. There was RNA extracted from PBMCs, and the TCR library was made from it. Germline CDR1 and CDR2: MNHEY and SVGEGT. The CDR3 consists of 15 residues. V lost 5 bases, J lost 0 bases, and 8 bases lay in between. The rearrangement links TRBV6-2 or TRBV6-3 to TRBJ2-6; no reliable D call. Specimen: peripheral blood mononuclear cells (PBMCs), collected when the disease was refractory, from a patient treated with antithyroid drugs. The receptor was isolated from a female donor with Graves disease. As DNA, the CDR3 is TGTGCCAGCAGTGGCGCGAACTCTGGGGCCAACGTCCTGACTTTC. The encoded protein is CASSGANSGANVLTF.